The present TCR beta chain was sequenced within a study of cytomegalovirus exposure and HLA in healthy donors. Study outcomes and limitations: Later on, an analysis found that several of the most significant clusters appeared to be linked to common viral pathogens, which included parvovirus B19. Exclusion applied to some V segments, including TRBV6-2 and TRBV6-3, as they were indistinguishable. It was assumed in the presence/absence analyses that sequencing depth was roughly uniform across donors.

On this clone itself: Its antigen is as yet unknown.

Both 60 Vbeta primers and 13 Jbeta primers went into the PCR. As originally analysed: The authors later counted roughly 76 million unique TCR beta chains, about 11 million of them shared. Sequencing was performed with immunoSEQ multiplex PCR; in TCRdb, only in-frame clones are kept and a portion is missing. The DNA gave D and trimming, while V, J and clone size come from that table. The sample lists 150,000 to 200,000 clones; around 75% were seen once. This CDR3 contains 18 residues. V shed 1 base and J shed 0 bases, with 14 bases lying between them. CDR1 is SGHKS, CDR2 YYEKEE, per germline (reference sequence).

The sequencing input was PBMCs. The gene calls are TRBV5-5 and TRBJ2-6, with D uncertain. The TCR originated in a man aged 18 to 29 in good health and CMV-seropositive. Written as DNA, the CDR3 is TGTGCCAGCAGCTTGCCGGCAGCTCCTAGCTCTGGGGCCAACGTCCTGACTTTC. Its protein product is CASSLPAAPSSGANVLTF. The full variable domain, in which reference TRBV5-5 and TRBJ2-6 provide the parts outside the CDR3, is DAGVTQSPTHLIKTRGQQVTLRCSPISGHKSVSWYQQVLGQGPQFIFQYYEKEERGRGNFPDRFSARQFPNYSSELNVNALLLGDSALYLCASSLPAAPSSGANVLTFGAGSRLTVL.